What follows describes a single TCR beta chain. Which antigen it targets is not known. It has no much larger one-base neighbor in the sample; base qualities were not kept. From the cysteine through the phenylalanine, the CDR3 covers 15 amino acids. The entry retains the CDR3 DNA only, 45 bases that are in frame from base 1. V lost 2 bases and J lost 4 bases; the stretch between them is 15 bases long. According to the germline V gene, CDR1 reads SGHRS and CDR2 reads YFSETQ. In total, around 600 healthy bone marrow donors made up the cohort. All cohort members were sampled while nominally healthy, although unrecorded immune exposures were likely present. The donor was CMV seronegative and was included in the group of 352 seronegative cohort members. A peripheral blood sample was provided by each donor, and peripheral blood mononuclear cells were used for TCR beta sequencing. The Qiagen DNeasy Blood Extraction Kit was used to extract genomic DNA from the blood cell samples.

This specimen comes from a study of cytomegalovirus exposure and HLA in healthy donors (TCRdb year 2017). Turning to the overall study: An earlier analysis of 587 of the donors reported approximately 300 Gb of sequence data and about 100 million unique TCR beta sequences from about 200 million T cells. An early release covering over 500 HLA-typed donors comprised roughly 300 gigabases of sequencing data and some 79 million unique TCR sequences. The genetic ancestry cluster associated with self-reported Caucasian donors included about four fifths of the 300 to 400 genotyped donors. The study aimed to test whether signatures of past pathogen exposure could be identified by cataloging public T cell receptors. The study used immunosequencing to profile the T cell repertoires of hundreds of subjects and linked those repertoires to cytomegalovirus serostatus. A separate validation cohort of about 110 different subjects was used in addition to the approximately 640-subject first cohort. To predict cytomegalovirus infection status, the study brought together high-throughput TCR immunosequencing, statistical association of individual TCRs with disease status, and machine learning. To study patterns of TCR occurrence, a later analysis re-analyzed previously published TCR beta repertoires from 666 donors and added high-resolution HLA genotyping. Rather than using new phenotypic data, the later analysis identified candidate immune exposures from TCR beta sequences and from how often those sequences occurred across donors. An earlier analysis of about 620 of the donors applied high-throughput TCR beta sequencing to assess whether each TCR beta V gene segment acted as functional or pseudogenic. Donor age, sex, ethnicity and CMV serostatus were compiled alongside the repertoire data. A later genetic analysis took genome-wide SNP genotypes for about three fifths of the 666 donors and used that subset as a discovery cohort. All discovery cohort repertoires had been generated using a single sequencing platform. Both class I and class II loci were covered by HLA typing, at four-digit resolution. The number of typed donors differed by locus: about 629-630 for A, B, C, DRB1 and DQB1; 500 to 550 for DQA1; about 600 for DPA1; and around 490 for DPB1. A handful of DR-DQ haplotypes were handled as single units for association and clustering because linkage in the cohort was strong. Across about 370 genotyped donors of the cohort, an average of roughly 250,000 unique TCR beta nucleotide sequences per donor were sequenced, and 15% to 20% of those sequences were non-productive.

Library method: the immunoSEQ multiplex PCR assay. For the multiplex PCR, a mixture combining 60 forward primers for TCR Vbeta segments and 13 reverse primers for TCR Jbeta segments was used. The CDR3 region of rearranged TCR beta genes was amplified from genomic DNA by a multiplex PCR assay. The Illumina HiSeq System was used to sequence the amplified TCR beta libraries as 87-base-pair reads. The authors' analysis ran thus. In a later analysis, some 80 million unique TCR beta chains were counted across the approximately 640 repertoires, and around 10 million of these chains were shared by at least two donors. Raw reads were error-corrected and collapsed into unique sequences with a nearest-neighbor algorithm that merged closely related sequences to remove PCR and sequencing errors. To assign V, D and J gene segments, CDR3 sequences were aligned to IMGT reference sequences. For a sequence to be retained, a match of at least six nucleotides was required to both a V gene segment and a J gene segment. A rearrangement was called productive if the CDR3 had no stop codons and remained in frame with V and J, and every other rearrangement was called non-productive. Following IMGT convention, CDR3 was defined as the stretch from the second conserved V-encoded cysteine to the conserved J-encoded phenylalanine. Sequences without an unambiguous match to a single V gene segment were excluded from the earlier analysis of about 600 of the donors. In an earlier analysis of some 590 of the donors, V segments were called functional above 56.7% productive rearrangements and were called segregating when the between-donor standard deviation exceeded 5%. A statistical classification framework was developed to diagnose cytomegalovirus status using the catalog of TCR beta chain sequences. V and J gene assignment, in a later analysis, came from comparing TCR nucleotide sequences with IMGT/GENE-DB human TR gene sequences. A later analysis assigned CDR3 sequences and most-parsimonious VDJ recombination scenarios with the TCRdist pipeline. In a later analysis, every TCR beta chain was defined by the combination of its CDR3 amino acid sequence and its V-gene family, and reads without a unique V-gene family were dropped. In a later analysis, 450 to 600 highly shared, low-generation-probability nucleotide sequences were removed to address suspected cross-contamination and a sequencing artifact. A later analysis calculated a clonal expansion index for each public chain from normalized within-repertoire ranks of inferred template counts. A later analysis computed generation probabilities with a VDJ recombination model fitted to out-of-frame rearrangements, and checked the results against IGoR. In a later analysis, hypergeometric tests were used to score TCR-TCR, TCR-HLA and TCR-CMV co-occurrence, with a repertoire-size bias correction applied to TCR pairs. In a later analysis, false discovery rates were estimated by permuting HLA or CMV assignments 20 times. In a later analysis, co-occurring TCRs were grouped using DBSCAN, and TCRdist sequence similarity was added for clustering within HLA-allele-positive subsets. Repertoires with fewer than 30,000 or more than 120,000 public chains were left out of co-occurrence clustering, as were four to six repertoires with anomalous nucleotide sharing. Sourced from immuneACCESS, this table was stored by TCRdb with only in-frame sequences that have V and J called. A share of the clones is absent; for the studies checked, an unresolved V gene accounts for under half, and the remainder has no known explanation. For V, J and clone size, that table is used; D and trimming come from the DNA. The sample data list approximately 88,000 clones, and less than 80% of these were observed just once. The ten largest clones represent just over 1.4% of the sample.

Summary of the overall study and its limitations: According to a later analysis, parvovirus B19, influenza, CMV and Epstein-Barr virus appeared linked to several top co-occurrence clusters. Specific HLA alleles were associated with roughly 17,000 TCR beta sequences at a false discovery rate of 0.05 in a later analysis. The study gave a list of 150 to 200 TCR beta chains associated with cytomegalovirus. A later analysis found that TCR association rates varied across HLA loci, with DRB1 alleles showing the most associated TCRs and HLA-C alleles the fewest. Linkage disequilibrium might explain the correlated functional status among segregating V segments, but an unknown experimental factor could not be excluded. Broadly in line with IMGT annotations, most TCR beta V segments showed up in productive rearrangements about 87% or about 30% of the time in an earlier analysis of around 600 of the donors. A later analysis found that HLA-associated TCR beta chains were more clonally expanded and had lower generation probabilities than equally common non-associated chains. In both the original and validation cohorts, the classifier was reported to diagnose cytomegalovirus status with high specificity and sensitivity. Strong co-occurrence of HLA alleles, especially DR and DQ, made assigning TCR associations to individual alleles difficult. According to the authors, the approach could potentially be generalized to other disease states and immunological phenotypes. A later genetic analysis associated a missense DCLRE1C variant with V-gene and J-gene trimming of TCR beta chains, and an independent cohort replicated the association. Most TCR sequences were seen in very few donors, while some public TCRs were found in many individuals. A later analysis found that most CMV-associated TCR beta chains appeared HLA-restricted, with HLA associations seemingly driven largely by CMV exposure. This cohort had only TCR beta chains sequenced, and the lack of alpha or paired-chain data limited which features could be detected. Immune exposure information for the cohort was limited to CMV serostatus. Roughly 15 rarely observed V segments, including chromosome 9 orphons, were excluded from the earlier analysis of a few hundred of the donors because counts were too low. Roughly uniform sequencing depth across donors was assumed in presence/absence analyses, although this assumption may not hold. Compared with the roughly 670-donor mean, donors in an Asian-associated ancestry cluster had fewer N-insertions in productive TCRs, according to a later genetic analysis. The 87-base-pair reads could not distinguish some IMGT-functional V segments, including TRBV6-2 and TRBV6-3, so those segments were excluded. Because HLA typing was unavailable for some donors at each locus, only the typed subset was used in association tests. A further reported finding was that TCR beta sequences accurately predicted the HLA-A and HLA-B alleles for most subjects in the first cohort. A cluster of highly shared sequence variants was judged likely to be a technical artifact of the sequencing pipeline. Three of the identified cytomegalovirus-associated TCR beta chains were confirmed in vitro to be specific for cytomegalovirus antigens.

The sequence came from a male donor in good health and CMV-seronegative. Sample: PBMCs. The V gene is TRBV5-1 and the J gene is TRBJ1-1, and TRBD1 may be the D gene, going by 6 matching bases. The sequence in DNA is TGCGCCAGCAGCTTCCGGGGGGCGGAGAGCACTGAAGCTTTCTTT. This sequence encodes CASSFRGAESTEAFF.